This passage covers 24 T cell receptor beta chains from one sample sequenced in a study of cytomegalovirus exposure and HLA in healthy donors. PCR employed 60 Vbeta and 13 Jbeta primers. Only in-frame clones appear in the TCRdb table, and some are missing; sequencing was by immunoSEQ multiplex PCR. In all, the sample yields about 39,000 clones. The sequencing sample was made of PBMCs. The receptor source for this set is a woman aged 25 to 39 in good health and CMV-seropositive.

The V and J genes are TRBV19 and TRBJ1-2; tentatively, D is TRBD1 (5 bases). The CDR3 runs to 18 residues. The germline V and J ends were trimmed by 3 bases and 0 bases, with 20 bases remaining between them. From germline, CDR1 is LNHDA and CDR2 SQIVND (reference sequence). The CDR3 spells CASSISPGTFSANYGYTF. CDR3 coding DNA: TGTGCCAGTAGTATCAGTCCCGGGACTTTCTCGGCTAACTATGGCTACACCTTC.

This rearrangement joins TRBV5-1 to TRBJ2-1, with 7 bases aligning to TRBD2. This CDR3 contains 16 residues. Germline V gene lookup returns CDR1 SGHRS and CDR2 YFSETQ. The V gene end was trimmed by 0 bases and the J gene end by 8 bases; junction bases not matched to a gene: 11. Here the CDR3 DNA reads TGCGCCAGCAGCTTGGCGGGGGGTCGGGGCGGCGATGAGCAGTTCTTC. It specifies CASSLAGGRGGDEQFF. Together with reference TRBV5-1 and TRBJ2-1, the CDR3 gives the full variable domain: KAGVTQTPRYLIKTRGQQVTLSCSPISGHRSVSWYQQTPGQGLQFLFEYFSETQRNKGNFPGRFSGRQFSNSRSEMNVSTLELGDSALYLCASSLAGGRGGDEQFFGPGTRLTVL.

V usage is TRBV2 and J usage is TRBJ1-5; a weak D match, TRBD1 (6 bases). CDR3 size: 15 residues. Germline assignment: CDR1 SNHLY and CDR2 FYNNEI. The V end lost 6 bases, the J end lost 7 bases, and 19 bases lay between the germline ends. CDR3 amino acids: CASSRSGQLSQPQHF. CDR3 DNA sequence: TGTGCCAGCAGCAGAAGCGGACAGCTATCACAGCCCCAGCATTTT.

This chain connects TRBV10-2 to TRBJ1-5, with D tentatively TRBD1 (5 bases). This CDR3 region has 13 residues. Germline V lookup: CDR1 WSHSY, CDR2 SAAADI. Between the trimmed V and J ends, which lost 6 bases and 3 bases, there was a span of 9 bases. CDR3: CASSGGFNQPQHF. The CDR3 region has the DNA TGCGCCAGCAGCGGGGGGTTCAATCAGCCCCAGCATTTT.

J is TRBJ2-3 and V is TRBV5-4; D is undetermined. Trimming took 0 bases from V and 1 from J, leaving 6 bases between them. The germline CDR1 and CDR2 sequences are SGHNT and YYREEE (reference sequence). The CDR3 spans 14 residues. CDR3 DNA: TGTGCCAGCAGCTTGGCGCAGGGCACAGATACGCAGTATTTT. It yields the protein CASSLAQGTDTQYF.

The genes are TRBV4-1 and TRBJ2-7, with D perhaps TRBD2 (5 bases). V lost 0 bases, J lost 6 bases, and 12 bases lay in between. Germline V gene lookup returns CDR1 MGHRA and CDR2 YSYEKL. CDR3 length: 14 amino acids. CDR3 coding DNA: TGCGCCAGCAGCCAAGAGACCGGGGTAAGCGAGCAGTACTTC. Its translation: CASSQETGVSEQYF.

The gene calls are TRBV7-2 and TRBJ2-7, with a weak D call TRBD1 (6 bases). The CDR3 has 16 amino acids. The V gene's germline CDR1 is SGHTA and CDR2 FQGNSA. Trimming took off 1 base at V and 2 bases at J, with 15 bases between the two ends. This CDR3 is CASSLGGTPSPYEQYF. The CDR3 DNA reads as TGTGCCAGCAGCTTAGGGGGGACACCTTCCCCCTACGAGCAGTACTTC.

CDR3 sequence reads: CASSLGGTGLNQPQHF. CDR3 nucleotides: TGCGCCAGCAGCTTAGGGGGGACAGGGCTAAATCAGCCCCAGCATTTT. The J gene is TRBJ1-5, the V gene TRBV5-1; 9 nucleotides align to TRBD1. Germline CDR1 is SGHRS and CDR2 is YFSETQ. CDR3 size: 16 residues. Unmatched junction bases numbered 7, after V lost 2 bases and J lost 4 bases.

The chain uses TRBV7-2 and TRBJ2-5; 7 nucleotides line up with TRBD1. Per germline, CDR1 SGHTA and CDR2 FQGNSA. The CDR3 runs 16 residues. With 1 base clipped from V and 2 bases from J, the junction kept 7 bases outside the gene matches. CDR3 coding DNA: TGTGCCAGCAGCTTAGTTGGGACAGAAGCACAAGAGACCCAGTACTTC. Encoded protein: CASSLVGTEAQETQYF.

V and J are TRBV4-1 and TRBJ1-2, with TRBD1 as a possible D gene (5 bases). The V gene lost 0 bases and the J gene lost 2 bases, with 13 bases spanning the gap. CDR3 length: 16 residues. Germline V gene lookup returns CDR1 MGHRA and CDR2 YSYEKL. CDR3 in amino acids: CASSQDAFGGNYGYTF. CDR3 DNA: TGCGCCAGCAGCCAAGACGCGTTCGGGGGGAACTATGGCTACACCTTC.

The rearrangement uses TRBV19 and TRBJ1-2, with 8 bases that match TRBD1. The germline V gene encodes CDR1 LNHDA and CDR2 SQIVND (reference sequence). This CDR3 is built from 17 residues. With 7 bases clipped from V and 8 bases from J, the junction kept 21 bases outside the gene matches. DNA for the CDR3: TGTGCCAGTATACCTACGGCTACGTCACAGGGGGTCAGGGGCTACACCTTC. It encodes CASIPTATSQGVRGYTF. The whole variable domain, remainder taken from reference TRBV19 and TRBJ1-2, is DGGITQSPKYLFRKEGQNVTLSCEQNLNHDAMYWYRQDPGQGLRLIYYSQIVNDFQKGDIAEGYSVSREKKESFPLTVTSAQKNPTAFYLCASIPTATSQGVRGYTFGSGTRLTVV.

V usage is TRBV7-9 and J usage is TRBJ2-1; D may be TRBD1 (5 bases). The CDR3 spans 17 residues. CDR1 and CDR2 from the germline V gene are SEHNR and FQNEAQ (reference sequence). The V end lost 1 base, the J end lost 4 bases, and 17 bases lay between the germline ends. The CDR3: CASSLVSGWGAYNEQFF. The CDR3 DNA follows: TGTGCCAGCAGCTTAGTTTCTGGGTGGGGCGCGTACAATGAGCAGTTCTTC.

The chain links TRBV25-1 to TRBJ1-2; unclear D gene. Looked up from germline, CDR1 is MGHDK and CDR2 is SYGVNS. V gave up 5 bases and J gave up 8 bases, with 15 bases separating them. The CDR3 contains 13 residues. CDR3 in amino acids: CASSRGGGLGYTF. CDR3 sequence (DNA): TGTGCCAGCAGTCGGGGTGGAGGGTTAGGCTACACCTTC.

Regarding this clone: The sample contains more than one DNA sequence encoding this CDR3. The genes are TRBV6-1 and TRBJ1-5; D unclear. With 8 bases removed from V and 5 bases from J, the gap between germline ends came to 16 bases. The CDR3 spans 14 residues. Germline V gene sequence: CDR1 MNHNS, CDR2 SASEGT. This CDR3 is CASQVTRAHQPQHF. CDR3 coding DNA: TGTGCCAGCCAAGTGACGAGGGCTCATCAGCCCCAGCATTTT.

The V gene is TRBV18, the J gene TRBJ1-4; possible D gene TRBD1, 5 bases. This CDR3 contains 14 residues. V lost 3 bases and J lost 2, with 7 bases in between. Looked up from germline, CDR1 is KGHSH and CDR2 is LQKENI. The CDR3 reads CASSPRQTNEKLFF. The CDR3 DNA is TGTGCCAGCTCACCCCGACAGACTAATGAAAAACTGTTTTTT. Variable domain in full (rest from reference TRBV18 and TRBJ1-4): NAGVMQNPRHLVRRRGQEARLRCSPMKGHSHVYWYRQLPEEGLKFMVYLQKENIIDESGMPKERFSAEFPKEGPSILRIQQVVRGDSAAYFCASSPRQTNEKLFFGSGTQLSVL.

CDR3 DNA sequence: TGTGCCAGCAGCTTAGTCCGGACAGGGATGAACACTGAAGCTTTCTTT. It codes for CASSLVRTGMNTEAFF. The chain uses TRBV7-9 and TRBJ1-1, with TRBD1 matching over 8 bases. V was clipped by 1 base and J by 0 bases; unmatched bases: 4. The CDR3 is 16 residues long. Germline-derived CDR1 and CDR2 are SEHNR and FQNEAQ (reference sequence).

The chain joins TRBV5-6 to TRBJ1-4; no firm D call. Trimming pared 2 bases from V and 7 bases from J, leaving 9 bases between. CDR1 and CDR2 (germline): SGHDT, YYEEEE. The CDR3 loop spans 13 amino acids. The DNA for the CDR3 is TGTGCCAGCAGCTTTGAGGGCGGTGAAAAACTGTTTTTT. It translates to CASSFEGGEKLFF.

The rearrangement links TRBV6-6 to TRBJ2-5; 9 nucleotides line up with TRBD1. The germline CDR1 and CDR2 sequences are MNHNY and SVGAGI (reference sequence). Trimming removed 5 bases from V and 2 bases from J; junction bases left unmatched: 6. This CDR3 contains 15 residues. The CDR3 sequence: CASSHRDREQETQYF. CDR3 in DNA: TGTGCCAGCAGTCACCGGGACAGGGAGCAAGAGACCCAGTACTTC.

This chain connects TRBV7-9 to TRBJ1-3; D remains ambiguous. This CDR3 region has 15 residues. Trimming took 3 bases from V and 0 from J, leaving 9 bases between them. Per germline, CDR1 SEHNR and CDR2 FQNEAQ (reference sequence). The CDR3 loop reads CASSLDLSSGNTIYF. The CDR3 DNA reads as TGTGCCAGCAGCTTGGACTTGAGCTCTGGAAACACCATATATTTT.

The gene calls are TRBV7-9 and TRBJ2-1; TRBD2 matches 10 bases. CDR1 SEHNR and CDR2 FQNEAQ come from the germline V gene (reference sequence). The CDR3 has 15 residues. V dropped 5 bases and J dropped 0; count of bases not matched to a gene: 1. CDR3 nucleotide sequence: TGTGCCAGCAGCCCTAGCGGGAGCTCCTACAATGAGCAGTTCTTC. It is translated as CASSPSGSSYNEQFF.

The chain recombines TRBV29-1 with TRBJ2-2; D not resolved. CDR1 is SQVTM and CDR2 is ANQGSEA in the germline V gene. Trimming removed 6 bases from V and 5 bases from J, with 4 bases in between. The CDR3 loop spans 10 amino acids. The DNA for the CDR3 is TGCAGCGTCAAAACCGGGGAGCTGTTTTTT. Its protein product is CSVKTGELFF.

This sequence joins TRBV6-5 and TRBJ1-4; a possible D gene is TRBD1 (6 bases). Germline values: CDR1 MNHEY, CDR2 SVGAGI. V lost 0 bases and J lost 8, with 16 bases in between. The CDR3 has 16 amino acids. The CDR3 is CASSYSRGRGNEKLFF. DNA for the CDR3: TGTGCCAGCAGTTACTCAAGAGGGAGGGGGAACGAAAAACTGTTTTTT.

CDR3 nucleotide sequence: TGCGCCAGCAGCTTGGGCGCGCGTACGACAGGGGTGGAGGACGAGCAGTACTTC. It translates to CASSLGARTTGVEDEQYF. The genes are TRBV5-1 and TRBJ2-7; 8 bases agree with TRBD1. Germline loops: CDR1 SGHRS, CDR2 YFSETQ. The CDR3 has 18 residues. Losses at the gene ends were 0 bases for V and 5 bases for J; bases not matched to a gene: 16. Filled out from reference TRBV5-1 and TRBJ2-7, the complete variable domain reads KAGVTQTPRYLIKTRGQQVTLSCSPISGHRSVSWYQQTPGQGLQFLFEYFSETQRNKGNFPGRFSGRQFSNSRSEMNVSTLELGDSALYLCASSLGARTTGVEDEQYFGPGTRLTVT.

This chain links TRBV7-9 with TRBJ1-5; D ambiguous. The germline V gene has CDR1 SEHNR and CDR2 FQNEAQ (reference sequence). This CDR3 contains 15 residues. V was trimmed by 5 bases and J by 1 base, leaving 12 bases between them. The CDR3 DNA follows: TGTGCCAGCAGCCCGACCGGGGAAAGCAATCAGCCCCAGCATTTT. Translating gives CASSPTGESNQPQHF.